Listed here is a single T cell receptor beta chain. The target antigen is unknown. This sample was included in a study of cytomegalovirus exposure and HLA in healthy donors. Overall study findings and caveats: Later analysis indicated greater clonal expansion among HLA-associated TCR beta chains than among equally common other chains. Follow-up analysis seemed to connect common viral pathogens with several of the most significant clusters identified.

With 60 Vbeta and 13 Jbeta primers, the PCR was carried out. TCRdb's table, derived via immunoSEQ multiplex PCR, lists solely in-frame clones and lacks some. The sample lists about 130,000 clones; over 75% were seen once. This CDR3 has 14 amino acids. CDR1 is SQVTM, CDR2 ANQGSEA, per germline. V was shortened by 7 bases and J by 3 bases, with 18 bases between the two germline ends. Participants comprised healthy donors of bone marrow. The sample taken for sequencing was PBMCs. The TCR originated in a woman aged 40 to 50 in good health and CMV-seropositive. The chain couples TRBV29-1 to TRBJ1-1, with TRBD1 as a possible D gene (5 bases). The CDR3: CSALGGAADTEAFF. CDR3 bases: TGCAGCGCGCTAGGAGGGGCCGCGGACACTGAAGCTTTCTTT.